This paragraph reports one T cell receptor beta chain. Generated by immunoSEQ multiplex PCR, the TCRdb table keeps only in-frame clones and is missing some. The data contain 110,000 or so clones, approximately 90% of them singletons. This entry comes from a study of blood T cell repertoires in COVID-19. Background on the study: Samples representing acute and convalescent COVID-19 were sourced from the United States, Italy and Spain. PBMCs, B-cell-depleted T cells, or T cells provided the cDNA or gDNA that made up the material.

In germline, CDR1 is SGHNT, CDR2 YENEEA. Trimming cost V 2 bases and J 9 bases, with 11 bases left between them. The CDR3 runs 13 residues. Sequenced material: peripheral blood. The chain recombines TRBV11-3 with TRBJ2-1, with D hard to call. The receptor comes from a woman between 45 and 65 years old with acute or convalescent COVID-19. The chain's CDR3 is CASSLLVEGEQFF. The CDR3, as DNA: TGTGCCAGCAGCTTACTAGTCGAAGGTGAGCAGTTCTTC.